This TCR beta chain was identified in a study of cytomegalovirus exposure and HLA in healthy donors. Germline V gives CDR1 LNHDA, CDR2 SQIVND (reference sequence). With 6 bases removed from V and 5 bases from J, the gap between germline ends came to 19 bases. This CDR3 comprises 15 residues. PCR involved 60 Vbeta and 13 Jbeta primers. TCRdb's table, derived via immunoSEQ multiplex PCR, lists solely in-frame clones and lacks some. The sample has fewer than 150,000 clones, about 69% seen once. The TCR was taken from a man younger than 40 in good health and CMV-seronegative. Sequencing input: PBMCs. The genes are TRBV19 and TRBJ1-1; D is unresolved. Here the CDR3 DNA reads TGTGCCAGTAGATCGTTGAGGTCTGGGGAGACTGAAGCTTTCTTT. As protein: CASRSLRSGETEAFF. Based on the CDR3 plus reference TRBV19 and TRBJ1-1, the full variable domain is DGGITQSPKYLFRKEGQNVTLSCEQNLNHDAMYWYRQDPGQGLRLIYYSQIVNDFQKGDIAEGYSVSREKKESFPLTVTSAQKNPTAFYLCASRSLRSGETEAFFGQGTRLTVV.